This T cell receptor beta chain was profiled in a study of T cell repertoires in cytomegalovirus infection (dated by TCRdb to between 2017 and 2020). About the investigation overall: Recently identified HLA-C-restricted CMV epitopes, whose presentation resists viral immunomodulation, were targeted by peptide stimulations together with well-studied HLA-B-restricted epitopes. The HLA type of each donor mattered for the analysis, because public TCR beta signatures pointed to carriage of CMV infection along with the matching HLA type. On the study overall, not on this receptor specifically: In both this cohort and an independent roughly 350-donor cohort, the cumulative frequency of public TCR beta family members distinguished carriers of CMV infection plus the relevant HLA type. The ex vivo response was dominated by HLA-C-restricted CMV-specific TCR beta clonotypes, which also provided the single most frequent clonotype in two of eight donors.

In regard to this clonotype: The antigen it recognizes is unknown. No quality values exist for individual bases; no much larger clone is one base distant.

This specimen's treatment or condition label, interpreted: in vitro stimulation with specific CMV peptide epitopes to enrich CMV-specific T cells. The sample was run on an Illumina HiSeq 1500. The public reads were reprocessed in TCRdb via fastp at Q25 and MiXCR, keeping in-frame beta chains. CDR3 protein sequences are deduplicated, and each keeps its most common genes and DNA. The sample profile shows some 220,000 distinct CDR3 sequences; about 40% of them were found once. Clones ranked in the top ten supply 55% to 60% of the sample. This sequence was found in a human donor in good health (CMV status not recorded). Some clones in this sample may be carry-over from other donors' samples. Here the sequenced sample was CD8+ T cells from cultured PBMCs, taken from culture after CMV antigen stimulation.

The bases are TGTGCCAGTAGTACGGACATGGGCTCCTACGAGCAGTACTTC. The encoded protein is CASSTDMGSYEQYF. Recombination connected TRBV19 to TRBJ2-7, with TRBD1 perhaps the D gene, on 5 matching bases. There are 14 amino acids in the CDR3, from cysteine to phenylalanine inclusive. Only the CDR3 part of the read is kept: 42 bases, read in frame from the first base. Per the germline V gene (reference sequence), LNHDA is the CDR1 and SQIVND is the CDR2. V is pared back by 4 bases and J by 0 bases, with 10 bases lying between the germline termini.